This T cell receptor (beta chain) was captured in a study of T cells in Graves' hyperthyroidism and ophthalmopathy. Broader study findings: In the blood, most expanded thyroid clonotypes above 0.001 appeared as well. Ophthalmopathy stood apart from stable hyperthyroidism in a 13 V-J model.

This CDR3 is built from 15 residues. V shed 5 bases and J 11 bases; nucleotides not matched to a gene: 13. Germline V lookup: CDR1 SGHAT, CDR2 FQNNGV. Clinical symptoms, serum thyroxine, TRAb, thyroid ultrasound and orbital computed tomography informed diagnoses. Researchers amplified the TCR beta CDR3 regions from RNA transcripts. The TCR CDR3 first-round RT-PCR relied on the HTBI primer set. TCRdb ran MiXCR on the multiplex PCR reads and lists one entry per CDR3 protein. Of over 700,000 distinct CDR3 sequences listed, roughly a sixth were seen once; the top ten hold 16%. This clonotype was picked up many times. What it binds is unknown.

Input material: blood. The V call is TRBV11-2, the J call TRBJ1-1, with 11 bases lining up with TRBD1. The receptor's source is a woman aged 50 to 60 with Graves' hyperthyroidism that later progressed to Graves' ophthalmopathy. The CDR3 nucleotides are TGTGCCAGCAGCCCTTTAAGGACAGGGGGCATAGGGGCTTTCTTT. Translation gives CASSPLRTGGIGAFF. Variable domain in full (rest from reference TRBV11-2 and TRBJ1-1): EAGVAQSPRYKIIEKRQSVAFWCNPISGHATLYWYQQILGQGPKLLIQFQNNGVVDDSQLPKDRFSAERLKGVDSTLKIQPAKLEDSAVYLCASSPLRTGGIGAFFGQGTRLTVV.